The present T cell receptor (beta chain) was sequenced within a study of shared clonotypes between healthy human individuals. Study details: CD4 naive and CD4 memory each took three plates per donor, while CD8 naive took two and CD8 memory one. Whole-study findings and limits: Across subsets, estimated richness was generally greater for naive than for memory populations.

Points on this clone: Its antigen remains unknown.

The table came from immunoSEQ multiplex PCR; TCRdb's copy has only in-frame clones and leaves some out. Among about 2 million clones, roughly 94% were seen once, and the ten largest hold 0.9% to 1.4%. Selected positively for CCR7 and CD45RO-negative, naive CD8 cells excluded terminally differentiated effector memory CD45RA+ cells. V lost 2 bases, J lost 2 bases, and 4 bases stayed unmatched. CDR3 length equals 15 residues. The V gene's germline CDR1 is SEHNR and CDR2 FQNEAQ (reference sequence). Sequencing was carried out using naive CD8+ T cells sorted from blood. The clonotype comes from a man between 18 and 35 years old in good health. This chain joins TRBV7-9 and TRBJ2-7; TRBD2 matches 9 bases. In DNA, the CDR3 is TGTGCCAGCAGCTTACGGCGGGAGGGCGCCTACGAGCAGTACTTC. Encoded protein: CASSLRREGAYEQYF.